The text below deals with one TCR beta chain. What it recognizes is unknown. Method: immunoSEQ multiplex PCR; TCRdb's copy keeps in-frame clones and lacks some. Counted here are around 20,000 clones, approximately 82% occurring once; the ten biggest clones make up roughly 1.2%. This sample is part of a study of PD-1 blockade in classical Hodgkin lymphoma. The time point here: newly diagnosed, previously untreated cHL patient sample. Investigators isolated CD4+ T cells from thawed PBMCs through magnetic negative selection. The study compared against PBMCs from newly diagnosed, untreated classical Hodgkin lymphoma. Study results and caveats: Lower baseline TCR diversity was reported for newly diagnosed patients than for healthy donors.

The sequenced material came from CD4+ T cells from blood. The source of this sequence is a human donor with classical Hodgkin lymphoma.

This chain's CDR3 is CASSFRNTIYF. The CDR3 region has the DNA TGCGCCAGCAGCTTTAGAAACACCATATATTTT. The chain has TRBV5-1 and TRBJ1-3; no clear D gene. V was cut by 2 bases and J by 5 bases, with 2 bases left in between. CDR1 is SGHRS and CDR2 is YFSETQ in the germline V gene. This CDR3 region has 11 residues.